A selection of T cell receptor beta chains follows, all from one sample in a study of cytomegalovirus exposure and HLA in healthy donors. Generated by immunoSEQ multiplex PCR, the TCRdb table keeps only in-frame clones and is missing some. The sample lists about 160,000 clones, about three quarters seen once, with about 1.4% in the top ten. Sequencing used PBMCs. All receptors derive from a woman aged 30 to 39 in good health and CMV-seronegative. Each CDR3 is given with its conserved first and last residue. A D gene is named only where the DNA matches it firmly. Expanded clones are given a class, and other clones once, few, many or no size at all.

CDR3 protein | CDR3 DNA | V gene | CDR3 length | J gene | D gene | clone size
CASSPQTSEYTGELFF | TGTGCCAGCTCACCCCAGACTAGCGAATACACCGGGGAGCTGTTTTTT | TRBV18 | 16 | TRBJ2-2 | TRBD2 | .
CASSVGGPGANVLTF | TGTGCCAGCAGTGTGGGGGGTCCTGGGGCCAACGTCCTGACTTTC | TRBV6-5 | 15 | TRBJ2-6 | . | .
CASSLGTNEAFF | TGTGCCAGCAGCTTAGGGACAAATGAAGCTTTCTTT | TRBV11-3 | 12 | TRBJ1-1 | . | few
CASSYIFYQATYEQYF | TGTGCCAGCAGCTATATTTTCTACCAGGCCACCTACGAGCAGTACTTC | TRBV7-3 | 16 | TRBJ2-7 | . | .
CATGLASLEEQFF | TGTGCCACTGGACTAGCGAGTCTGGAGGAGCAGTTCTTC | TRBV6-1 | 13 | TRBJ2-1 | TRBD2 | .
CASRSPGGYGYTF | TGTGCCAGCCGTTCGCCGGGAGGGTATGGCTACACCTTC | TRBV27 | 13 | TRBJ1-2 | . | .
CASSSRDSNNEQFF | TGTGCCAGCAGCTCCCGGGACAGTAACAATGAGCAGTTCTTC | TRBV11-2 | 14 | TRBJ2-1 | TRBD1 | .
CASRELGGSYEQYF | TGTGCCAGCAGGGAGTTGGGGGGGTCCTACGAGCAGTACTTC | TRBV2 | 14 | TRBJ2-7 | TRBD2 | .
CASSFGQHTEAFF | TGTGCCAGCAGCTTCGGACAGCATACTGAAGCTTTCTTT | TRBV6-5 | 13 | TRBJ1-1 | . | few
CASSNGIRGQGYGYTF | TGTGCCAGCAGCAATGGGATCAGGGGGCAGGGCTATGGCTACACCTTC | TRBV11-2 | 16 | TRBJ1-2 | TRBD1 | .
CASSSQYEQYF | TGTGCCAGCAGTTCCCAATACGAGCAGTACTTC | TRBV6-5 | 11 | TRBJ2-7 | . | .
CASSLLSSYEQYF | TGTGCCAGCAGCTTACTAAGCTCCTACGAGCAGTACTTC | TRBV5-6 | 13 | TRBJ2-7 | . | .
CASSVTDTDGELFF | TGCGCCAGCAGCGTAACTGACACTGACGGGGAGCTGTTTTTT | TRBV5-1 | 14 | TRBJ2-2 | . | once
CASSIGSRTGYTF | TGTGCCAGTAGTATCGGGAGTCGGACTGGCTACACCTTC | TRBV19 | 13 | TRBJ1-2 | . | .
CASRHDRVDGYTF | TGTGCCAGCAGACACGACAGGGTCGATGGCTACACCTTC | TRBV6-1 | 13 | TRBJ1-2 | TRBD1 | .
CASTIDRGDTEAFF | TGTGCCAGTACGATAGACAGGGGGGACACTGAAGCTTTCTTT | TRBV19 | 14 | TRBJ1-1 | TRBD1 | .
CASGSPYEQYF | TGTGCCAGTGGTTCTCCTTACGAGCAGTACTTC | TRBV6-5 | 11 | TRBJ2-7 | . | .
CASLHPSGRNSGELFF | TGTGCCAGCTTGCATCCCTCCGGCAGGAATTCCGGGGAGCTGTTTTTT | TRBV5-6 | 16 | TRBJ2-2 | . | .
CASSEGGLSLAKNIQYF | TGTGCCAGCAGTGAGGGGGGGCTTTCATTAGCCAAAAACATTCAGTACTTC | TRBV6-1 | 17 | TRBJ2-4 | . | .
CASSKRAGDENEQYF | TGTGCCAGCAGCAAGCGGGCGGGGGACGAAAACGAGCAGTACTTC | TRBV21-1 | 15 | TRBJ2-7 | . | .
CASSFGNEQYF | TGTGCCAGCAGCTTCGGGAACGAGCAGTACTTC | TRBV13 | 11 | TRBJ2-7 | . | .
CASSLRLGTGGYNSPLHF | TGTGCCAGCAGTTTGCGGTTAGGGACAGGAGGCTATAATTCACCCCTCCACTTT | TRBV28 | 18 | TRBJ1-6 | TRBD1 | few
CATSRDNRGNGYTF | TGTGCCACCAGCAGAGATAACAGGGGTAATGGCTACACCTTC | TRBV15 | 14 | TRBJ1-2 | TRBD1 | .
CASSWTANQPQHF | TGTGCCAGTAGTTGGACAGCAAATCAGCCCCAGCATTTT | TRBV19 | 13 | TRBJ1-5 | . | few
CAWTQRNRVEAFF | TGTGCCTGGACCCAGAGAAACAGAGTTGAAGCTTTCTTT | TRBV30 | 13 | TRBJ1-1 | . | .
CASSLAETAQNEKLFF | TGCGCCAGCAGCTTGGCCGAGACAGCCCAGAATGAAAAACTGTTTTTT | TRBV5-1 | 16 | TRBJ1-4 | . | once
CASSQELAGGLSSTDTQYF | TGTGCCAGCAGCCAAGAACTAGCGGGGGGGTTATCTAGCACAGATACGCAGTATTTT | TRBV4-2 | 19 | TRBJ2-3 | TRBD2 | .
CASHRQLNTEAFF | TGTGCCAGCCACAGGCAGTTGAACACTGAAGCTTTCTTT | TRBV2 | 13 | TRBJ1-1 | . | once
CASSMDGGGNQPQHF | TGTGCCAGTAGTATGGATGGGGGCGGCAATCAGCCCCAGCATTTT | TRBV19 | 15 | TRBJ1-5 | . | .
CASSVGVTSTDTQYF | TGTGCCAGCAGCGTAGGAGTTACTAGCACAGATACGCAGTATTTT | TRBV9 | 15 | TRBJ2-3 | . | .
CATSMTGAQETQYF | TGTGCCACCTCAATGACAGGGGCACAAGAGACCCAGTACTTC | TRBV15 | 14 | TRBJ2-5 | TRBD1 | .
CASSADRAWTGELFF | TGTGCCAGCAGCGCCGACAGGGCGTGGACCGGGGAGCTGTTTTTT | TRBV7-2 | 15 | TRBJ2-2 | TRBD1 | once
CASSLRQGARGSNQPQHF | TGTGCCAGCAGCTTACGACAGGGGGCTCGGGGTAGCAATCAGCCCCAGCATTTT | TRBV5-6 | 18 | TRBJ1-5 | TRBD1 | .
CASSSRTSGLYNEQFF | TGTGCCAGCAGCTCAAGGACTAGCGGCCTCTACAATGAGCAGTTCTTC | TRBV13 | 16 | TRBJ2-1 | TRBD2 | .
CASSQDQAGPRDTQYF | TGTGCCAGCAGCCAAGATCAAGCGGGGCCCCGGGATACGCAGTATTTT | TRBV14 | 16 | TRBJ2-3 | TRBD2 | few
CASSFRDSTTDTQYF | TGTGCCAGCAGCTTCCGGGACTCCACCACAGATACGCAGTATTTT | TRBV7-2 | 15 | TRBJ2-3 | . | .
CASSGMSEQYF | TGTGCCAGCAGTGGTATGAGCGAGCAGTACTTC | TRBV2 | 11 | TRBJ2-7 | . | few
CASSINRVGYGYTF | TGTGCCAGCAGCATAAACAGGGTTGGCTATGGCTACACCTTC | TRBV7-8 | 14 | TRBJ1-2 | . | few
CASSAGLAGLGTDTQYF | TGTGCCAGCAGCGCAGGACTAGCGGGGCTAGGCACAGATACGCAGTATTTT | TRBV9 | 17 | TRBJ2-3 | TRBD2 | .
CASSPITGITEAFF | TGTGCCAGCTCACCAATTACAGGTATCACTGAAGCTTTCTTT | TRBV18 | 14 | TRBJ1-1 | . | .
CASSLQGGSFGKNSQYF | TGTGCCAGCAGCTTACAGGGGGGCAGTTTCGGCAAAAACAGTCAGTACTTC | TRBV11-2 | 17 | TRBJ2-4 | . | few
CASKVRGLRSPLHF | TGTGCCAGTAAGGTCAGGGGGCTTCGATCACCCCTCCACTTT | TRBV19 | 14 | TRBJ1-6 | TRBD1 | .
CASTIVPETQYF | TGTGCCAGCACTATTGTGCCGGAGACCCAGTACTTC | TRBV2 | 12 | TRBJ2-5 | . | once
CASSFGTGASYGYTF | TGTGCCAGCAGCTTCGGGACAGGGGCCTCCTATGGCTACACCTTC | TRBV7-9 | 15 | TRBJ1-2 | TRBD1 | .
CASTKTGLGNTIYF | TGTGCCAGCACCAAGACAGGGCTAGGAAACACCATATATTTT | TRBV6-5 | 14 | TRBJ1-3 | TRBD1 | .
CASSPRLSQVQDTQYF | TGTGCCAGCAGCCCCCGTTTAAGTCAGGTACAGGATACGCAGTATTTT | TRBV11-2 | 16 | TRBJ2-3 | . | .
CAITLDREGENGYTF | TGTGCCATCACCCTGGACAGGGAGGGGGAAAATGGCTACACCTTC | TRBV10-3 | 15 | TRBJ1-2 | TRBD1 | .
CASSNRGQGGASDTQYF | TGTGCCAGCAGCAATAGGGGTCAGGGGGGTGCGTCAGATACGCAGTATTTT | TRBV2 | 17 | TRBJ2-3 | . | .
CASSFDRGYEQYF | TGTGCCAGCAGCTTTGACAGGGGATACGAGCAGTACTTC | TRBV5-4 | 13 | TRBJ2-7 | TRBD1 | few
CASSGRMNTEAFF | TGTGCCAGCAGTGGGAGAATGAACACTGAAGCTTTCTTT | TRBV2 | 13 | TRBJ1-1 | . | .
CSAGMNTEAFF | TGCAGCGCCGGGATGAACACTGAAGCTTTCTTT | TRBV29-1 | 11 | TRBJ1-1 | . | .
CASSARDGYTF | TGTGCCAGCAGTGCTCGGGATGGCTACACCTTC | TRBV6-1 | 11 | TRBJ1-2 | . | .
CASSLMGGTNEKLFF | TGCGCCAGCAGCTTGATGGGGGGGACTAATGAAAAACTGTTTTTT | TRBV5-1 | 15 | TRBJ1-4 | . | .
CASSPWDRDNEQFF | TGTGCCAGCAGCCCATGGGACAGGGACAATGAGCAGTTCTTC | TRBV7-9 | 14 | TRBJ2-1 | TRBD1 | once
CASSGGGETQYF | TGTGCCAGCAGCGGGGGAGGAGAGACCCAGTACTTC | TRBV9 | 12 | TRBJ2-5 | . | .